This entry features one TCR beta chain sequence. The antigen is unknown. This record belongs to a study of vaccination and CD4 T cells after COVID-19. Study summary: Post-vaccine specimens were obtained a median about 73 days after dose two (range 14 to 241). In the control cultures, a CEFX pool, an HIV-1 Nef pool, or no peptide was supplied. Whole-study results and caveats: When vaccine-specific clones from convalescent patients were examined, 304 of 307 were spike mono-reactive.

Specified treatment: roughly 11-day PBMC culture with coronavirus spike peptide pools or control peptides (ViraFEST assay). An unexposed donor provided the CD4+ T cells, which were collected before the COVID-19 pandemic (2011-2018). Roughly 2.1 million PBMCs went into each well for culture with approximately 9.4 IU/ml IL-2 and around 10 ug/ml peptide pools. Germline CDR1 and CDR2: SGHAT and FQNNGV. Losses at the gene ends were 1 base for V and 1 base for J; bases not matched to a gene: 3. The CDR3 loop spans 15 amino acids. With the Oncomine TCR Beta short-read assay, DNA from cultured CD4+ T cells was sequenced. TCRdb reprocessed the PCR reads via MiXCR and lists one record per CDR3 protein. The table has about 6,500 distinct CDR3 sequences, 50% to 55% seen once.

The TCR comes from a human donor in good health. The V gene is TRBV11-2, the J gene TRBJ2-5; 7 bases match TRBD1. The sample comprised CD4+ T cells from blood, cultured in vitro. This CDR3 is CASSLGDRIQETQYF. In DNA, the CDR3 is TGTGCCAGCAGCTTAGGGGACAGAATCCAAGAGACCCAGTACTTC. The full variable domain, with the rest looked up from reference TRBV11-2 and TRBJ2-5, is EAGVAQSPRYKIIEKRQSVAFWCNPISGHATLYWYQQILGQGPKLLIQFQNNGVVDDSQLPKDRFSAERLKGVDSTLKIQPAKLEDSAVYLCASSLGDRIQETQYFGPGTRLLVL.